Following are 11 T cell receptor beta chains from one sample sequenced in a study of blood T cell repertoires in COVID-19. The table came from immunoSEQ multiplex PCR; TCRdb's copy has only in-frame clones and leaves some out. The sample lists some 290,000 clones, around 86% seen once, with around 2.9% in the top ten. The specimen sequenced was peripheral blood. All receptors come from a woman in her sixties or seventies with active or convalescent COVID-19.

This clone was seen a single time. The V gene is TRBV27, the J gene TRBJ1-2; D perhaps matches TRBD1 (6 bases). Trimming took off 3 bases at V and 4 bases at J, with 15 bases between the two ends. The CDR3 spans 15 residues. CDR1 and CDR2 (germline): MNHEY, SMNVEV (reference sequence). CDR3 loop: CASSFDRSGSYGYTF. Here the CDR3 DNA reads TGTGCCAGCAGTTTCGACAGGTCGGGGTCCTATGGCTACACCTTC.

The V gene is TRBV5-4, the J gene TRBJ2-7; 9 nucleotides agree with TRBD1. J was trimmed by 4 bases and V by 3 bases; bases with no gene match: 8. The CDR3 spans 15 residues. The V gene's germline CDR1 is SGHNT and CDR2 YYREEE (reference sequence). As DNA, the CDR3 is TGTGCCAGCAGCTCCCCCCGGGACAGGGATTACGAGCAGTACTTC. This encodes CASSSPRDRDYEQYF. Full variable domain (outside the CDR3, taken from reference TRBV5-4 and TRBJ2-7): ETGVTQSPTHLIKTRGQQVTLRCSSQSGHNTVSWYQQALGQGPQFIFQYYREEENGRGNFPPRFSGLQFPNYSSELNVNALELDDSALYLCASSSPRDRDYEQYFGPGTRLTVT.

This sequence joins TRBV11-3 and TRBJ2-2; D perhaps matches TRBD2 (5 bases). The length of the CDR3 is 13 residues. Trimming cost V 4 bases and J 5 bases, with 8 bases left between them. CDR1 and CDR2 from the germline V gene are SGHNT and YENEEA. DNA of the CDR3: TGTGCCAGCAGCTCAAGGAGGACCGGGGAGCTGTTTTTT. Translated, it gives CASSSRRTGELFF.

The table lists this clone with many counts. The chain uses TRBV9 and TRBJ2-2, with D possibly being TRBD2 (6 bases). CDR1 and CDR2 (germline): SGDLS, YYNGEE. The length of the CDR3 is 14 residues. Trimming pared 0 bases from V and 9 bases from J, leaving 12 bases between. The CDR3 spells CASSVAGDSWELFF. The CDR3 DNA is TGTGCCAGCAGCGTAGCCGGGGACTCGTGGGAGCTGTTTTTT.

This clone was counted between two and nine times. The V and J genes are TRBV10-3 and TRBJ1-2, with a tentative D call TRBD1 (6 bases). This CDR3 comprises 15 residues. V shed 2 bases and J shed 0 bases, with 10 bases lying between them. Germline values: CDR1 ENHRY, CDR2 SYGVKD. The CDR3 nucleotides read TGTGCCATCAGTGAGGGACAGAAAGCTAACTATGGCTACACCTTC. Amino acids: CAISEGQKANYGYTF.

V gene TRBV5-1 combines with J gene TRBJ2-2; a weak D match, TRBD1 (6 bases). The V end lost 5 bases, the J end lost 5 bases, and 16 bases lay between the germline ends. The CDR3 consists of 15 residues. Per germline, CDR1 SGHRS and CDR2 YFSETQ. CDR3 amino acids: CASSGGLLKTGELFF. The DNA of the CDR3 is TGCGCCAGCAGTGGGGGCCTTCTTAAAACCGGGGAGCTGTTTTTT. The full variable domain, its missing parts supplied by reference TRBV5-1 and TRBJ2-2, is KAGVTQTPRYLIKTRGQQVTLSCSPISGHRSVSWYQQTPGQGLQFLFEYFSETQRNKGNFPGRFSGRQFSNSRSEMNVSTLELGDSALYLCASSGGLLKTGELFFGEGSRLTVL.

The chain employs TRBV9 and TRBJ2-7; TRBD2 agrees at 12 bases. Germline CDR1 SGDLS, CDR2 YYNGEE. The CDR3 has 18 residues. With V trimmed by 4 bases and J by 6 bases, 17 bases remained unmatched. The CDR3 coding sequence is TGTGCCAGCAGCCTTCGACTAGCGGGGGCTGTCCCCTTCTGCGAGCAGTACTTC. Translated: CASSLRLAGAVPFCEQYF.

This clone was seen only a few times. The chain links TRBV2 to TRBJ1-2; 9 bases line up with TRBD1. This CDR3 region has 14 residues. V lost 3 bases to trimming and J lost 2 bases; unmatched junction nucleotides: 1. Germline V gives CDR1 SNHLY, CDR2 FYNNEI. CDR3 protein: CASSEGTGNYGYTF. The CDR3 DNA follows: TGTGCCAGCAGTGAGGGGACAGGGAACTATGGCTACACCTTC. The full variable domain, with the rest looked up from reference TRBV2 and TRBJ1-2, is EPEVTQTPSHQVTQMGQEVILRCVPISNHLYFYWYRQILGQKVEFLVSFYNNEISEKSEIFDDQFSVERPDGSNFTLKIRSTKLEDSAMYFCASSEGTGNYGYTFGSGTRLTVV.

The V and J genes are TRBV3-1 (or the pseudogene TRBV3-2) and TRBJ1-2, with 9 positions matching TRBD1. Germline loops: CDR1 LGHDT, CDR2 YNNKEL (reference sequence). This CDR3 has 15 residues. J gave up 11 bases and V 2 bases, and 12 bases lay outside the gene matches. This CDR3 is CASSQTPPPGTGYTF. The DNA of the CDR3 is TGTGCCAGCAGCCAAACCCCCCCACCCGGGACAGGGTACACCTTC.

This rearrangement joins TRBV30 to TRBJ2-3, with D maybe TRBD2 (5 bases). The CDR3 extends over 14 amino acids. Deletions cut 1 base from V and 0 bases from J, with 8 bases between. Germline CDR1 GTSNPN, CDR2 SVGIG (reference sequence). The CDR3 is CAWSETTSTDTQYF. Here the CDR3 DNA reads TGTGCCTGGAGTGAGACTACCAGCACAGATACGCAGTATTTT. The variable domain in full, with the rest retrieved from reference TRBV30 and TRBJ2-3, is SQTIHQWPATLVQPVGSPLSLECTVEGTSNPNLYWYRQAAGRGLQLLFYSVGIGQISSEVPQNLSASRPQDRQFILSSKKLLLSDSGFYLCAWSETTSTDTQYFGPGTRLTVL.

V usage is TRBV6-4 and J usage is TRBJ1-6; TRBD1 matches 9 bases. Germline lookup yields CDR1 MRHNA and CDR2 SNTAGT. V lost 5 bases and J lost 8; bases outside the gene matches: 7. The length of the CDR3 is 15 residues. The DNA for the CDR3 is TGTGCCAGCAGTCAGGACAGGGGCTTCTATTCACCCCTCCACTTT. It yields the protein CASSQDRGFYSPLHF.